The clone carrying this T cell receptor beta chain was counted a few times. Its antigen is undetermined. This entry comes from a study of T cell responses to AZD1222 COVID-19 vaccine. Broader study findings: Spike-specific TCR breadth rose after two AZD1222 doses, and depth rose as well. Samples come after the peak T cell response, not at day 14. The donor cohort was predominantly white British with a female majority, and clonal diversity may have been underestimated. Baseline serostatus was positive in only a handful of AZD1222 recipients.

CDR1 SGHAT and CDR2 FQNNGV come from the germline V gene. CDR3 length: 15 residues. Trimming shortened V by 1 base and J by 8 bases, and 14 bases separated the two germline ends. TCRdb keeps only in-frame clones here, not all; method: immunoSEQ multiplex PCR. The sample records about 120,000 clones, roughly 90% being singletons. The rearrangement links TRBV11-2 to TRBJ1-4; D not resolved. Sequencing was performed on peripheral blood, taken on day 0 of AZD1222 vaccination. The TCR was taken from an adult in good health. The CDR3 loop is CASSLGNRAAEKLFF. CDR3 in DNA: TGTGCCAGCAGCTTAGGAAATCGGGCGGCGGAAAAACTGTTTTTT.